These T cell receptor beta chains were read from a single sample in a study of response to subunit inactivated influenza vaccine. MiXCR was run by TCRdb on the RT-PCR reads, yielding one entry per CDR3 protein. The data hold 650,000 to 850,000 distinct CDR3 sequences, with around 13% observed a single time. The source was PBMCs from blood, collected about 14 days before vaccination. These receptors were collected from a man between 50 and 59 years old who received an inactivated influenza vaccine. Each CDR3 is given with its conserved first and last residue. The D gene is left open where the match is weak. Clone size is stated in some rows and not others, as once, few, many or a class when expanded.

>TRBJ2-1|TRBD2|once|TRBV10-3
CAISGGGQTSGITHNEQFF
TGTGCCATCAGTGGGGGGGGTCAGACTAGCGGGATTACACACAATGAGCAGTTCTTC
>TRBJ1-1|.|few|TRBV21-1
CASSPDRGENTEAFF
TGTGCCAGCAGCCCTGACAGGGGAGAGAACACTGAAGCTTTCTTT
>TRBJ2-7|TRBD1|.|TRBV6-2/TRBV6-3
CASRKGTGVYYEQYF
TGTGCCAGCAGGAAAGGGACAGGGGTTTACTACGAGCAGTACTTC
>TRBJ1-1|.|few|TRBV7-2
CASSVQVMNTEAFF
TGTGCCAGCAGCGTACAGGTGATGAACACTGAAGCTTTCTTT
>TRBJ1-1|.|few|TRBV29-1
CSVGEMRAFF
TGCAGCGTTGGGGAGATGAGGGCTTTCTTT
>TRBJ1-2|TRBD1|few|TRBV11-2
CASSSLSGTGYGYTF
TGTGCCAGCAGCTCCTTATCCGGGACAGGATATGGCTACACCTTC
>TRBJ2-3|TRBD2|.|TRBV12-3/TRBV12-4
CASTRTSGYTDTQYF
TGTGCCAGCACTCGGACTAGCGGATACACAGATACGCAGTATTTT
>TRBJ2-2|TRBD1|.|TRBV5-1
CASSPLGQGSTGELFF
TGCGCCAGCAGCCCTTTGGGACAGGGGAGCACCGGGGAGCTGTTTTTT
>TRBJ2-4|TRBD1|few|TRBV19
CASSRAQGAKNIQYF
TGTGCCAGTAGTAGGGCACAGGGGGCCAAAAACATTCAGTACTTC
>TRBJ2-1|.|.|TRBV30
CAWSRALEQFF
TGTGCCTGGTCAAGGGCCCTTGAGCAGTTCTTC
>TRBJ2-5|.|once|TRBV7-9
CASSWRGRAQETQYF
TGTGCCAGCAGCTGGCGGGGGCGGGCACAAGAGACCCAGTACTTC
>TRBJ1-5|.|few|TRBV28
CASSLPGVEQPQHF
TGTGCCAGCAGTTTACCAGGGGTAGAACAGCCCCAGCATTTT
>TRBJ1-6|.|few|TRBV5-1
CASSGDGFSYNSPLHF
TGCGCCAGCAGCGGCGACGGGTTCTCCTATAATTCACCCCTCCACTTT
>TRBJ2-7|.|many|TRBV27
CASSLLRGNGLYEQYF
TGTGCCAGCAGTTTACTCAGGGGTAATGGCCTCTACGAGCAGTACTTC
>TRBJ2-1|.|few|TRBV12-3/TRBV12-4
CASSLKTTGIVEQFF
TGTGCCAGCAGTCTTAAGACGACAGGTATCGTTGAGCAGTTCTTC
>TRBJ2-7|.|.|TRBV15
CATTYGSGYEQYF
TGTGCCACCACGTACGGGAGTGGTTACGAGCAGTACTTC
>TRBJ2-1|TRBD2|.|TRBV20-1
CSASGGRALVNEQFF
TGCAGTGCTAGTGGCGGGAGGGCCCTGGTGAATGAGCAGTTCTTC
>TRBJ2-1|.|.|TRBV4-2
CASSWRVNYNEQFF
TGTGCCAGCAGCTGGAGGGTTAACTACAATGAGCAGTTCTTC
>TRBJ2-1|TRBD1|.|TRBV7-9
CASSSGTGKSYNEQFF
TGTGCCAGCAGCTCGGGGACAGGAAAAAGTTACAATGAGCAGTTCTTC
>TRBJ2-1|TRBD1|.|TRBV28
CASWQGALAEQFF
TGTGCCAGCTGGCAGGGGGCGCTGGCTGAGCAGTTCTTC
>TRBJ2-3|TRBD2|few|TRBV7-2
CASSFSGRVADTQYF
TGTGCCAGCAGCTTTAGCGGGAGAGTCGCAGATACGCAGTATTTT
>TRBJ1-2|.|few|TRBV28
CASFQYGYTF
TGTGCCAGCTTCCAGTATGGCTACACCTTC
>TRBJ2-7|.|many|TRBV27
CASTPRWGPYEQYF
TGTGCCAGCACCCCCAGGTGGGGGCCCTACGAGCAGTACTTC
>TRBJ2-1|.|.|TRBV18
CASSPLSGDNEQFF
TGTGCCAGCTCACCACTATCGGGGGACAATGAGCAGTTCTTC
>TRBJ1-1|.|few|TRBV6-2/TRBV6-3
CASSYVPGGTEAFF
TGTGCCAGCAGTTACGTACCTGGGGGCACTGAAGCTTTCTTT
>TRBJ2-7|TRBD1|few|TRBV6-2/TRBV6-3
CASRHPGQGAYEQYF
TGTGCCAGCAGACACCCGGGACAGGGGGCCTACGAGCAGTACTTC
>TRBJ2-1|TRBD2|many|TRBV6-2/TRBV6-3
CASSYAGTKNNEQFF
TGTGCCAGCAGTTACGCCGGGACTAAGAACAATGAGCAGTTCTTC
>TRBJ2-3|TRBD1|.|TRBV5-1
CASSPGDRGTDTQYF
TGCGCCAGCAGCCCCGGGGACAGGGGAACAGATACGCAGTATTTT
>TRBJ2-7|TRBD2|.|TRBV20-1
CSASGLAGDIISYEQYF
TGCAGTGCCTCTGGGCTAGCGGGGGACATTATCTCCTACGAGCAGTACTTC
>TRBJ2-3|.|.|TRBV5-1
CASSLGQPFSTDTQYF
TGCGCCAGCAGCTTGGGACAGCCCTTTAGCACAGATACGCAGTATTTT
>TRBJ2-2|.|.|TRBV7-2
CASSLSAQTGELFF
TGTGCCAGCAGCTTATCAGCGCAGACGGGGGAGCTGTTTTTT
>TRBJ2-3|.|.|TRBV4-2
CASSQDTRSADTQYF
TGTGCCAGCAGCCAAGATACCAGGTCCGCAGATACGCAGTATTTT
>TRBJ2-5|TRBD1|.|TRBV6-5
CASSFEGGVETQYF
TGTGCCAGCAGTTTCGAAGGGGGCGTGGAGACCCAGTACTTC
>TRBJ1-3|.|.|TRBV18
CASSPLAQASSGNTIYF
TGTGCCAGCTCACCTTTGGCTCAGGCCTCCTCTGGAAACACCATATATTTT
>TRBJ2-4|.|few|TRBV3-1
CASSQVAAAKNIQYF
TGTGCCAGCAGCCAAGTTGCGGCAGCCAAAAACATTCAGTACTTC
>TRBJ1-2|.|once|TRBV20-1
CSASRDLGYGYTF
TGCAGTGCTTCCCGGGACCTCGGCTATGGCTACACCTTC
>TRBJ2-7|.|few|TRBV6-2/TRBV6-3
CASSYFGQPYEQYF
TGTGCCAGCAGTTATTTTGGACAGCCCTACGAGCAGTACTTC
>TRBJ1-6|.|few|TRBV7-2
CASSSRSRDSSPLHF
TGTGCCAGCAGCTCAAGATCCAGGGATAGTTCACCCCTCCACTTT
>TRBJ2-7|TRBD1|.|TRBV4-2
CASSQTGVSEQYF
TGTGCCAGCAGCCAAACAGGGGTTTCCGAGCAGTACTTC
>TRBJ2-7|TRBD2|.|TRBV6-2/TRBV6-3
CASNLRTSVFSEQYF
TGTGCCAGCAACCTCCGGACTAGCGTATTCTCGGAGCAGTACTTC
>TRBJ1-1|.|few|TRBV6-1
CASRDTMGTEAFF
TGTGCCAGCAGGGACACTATGGGTACTGAAGCTTTCTTT
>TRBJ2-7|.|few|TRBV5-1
CASSDGTNLYEQYF
TGCGCCAGCAGCGACGGGACCAACCTTTACGAGCAGTACTTC
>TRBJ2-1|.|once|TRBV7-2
CASSLSRTNEQFF
TGTGCCAGCAGCTTATCGAGGACTAACGAGCAGTTCTTC
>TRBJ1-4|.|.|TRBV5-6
CASSRASRGANEKLFF
TGTGCCAGCAGTAGGGCCTCCAGGGGCGCTAATGAAAAACTGTTTTTT
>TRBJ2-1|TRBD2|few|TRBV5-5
CASSLAPGLAGIYNEQFF
TGTGCCAGCAGCTTGGCCCCAGGACTAGCGGGGATCTACAATGAGCAGTTCTTC
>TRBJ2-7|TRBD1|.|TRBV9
CASSVDEGTGEKQYF
TGTGCCAGCAGCGTAGATGAGGGAACAGGGGAAAAACAGTACTTC
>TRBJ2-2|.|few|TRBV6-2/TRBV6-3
CASSYLPGDKYTGELFF
TGTGCCAGCAGTTACCTCCCGGGGGACAAATACACCGGGGAGCTGTTTTTT
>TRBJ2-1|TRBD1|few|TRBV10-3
CAIRGQEGYNEQFF
TGTGCCATCCGGGGACAGGAGGGCTACAATGAGCAGTTCTTC
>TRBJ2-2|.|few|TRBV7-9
CASSLGTSNTGELFF
TGTGCCAGCAGCCTCGGGACTTCGAACACCGGGGAGCTGTTTTTT
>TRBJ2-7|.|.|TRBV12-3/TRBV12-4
CASRKTVSYEQYF
TGTGCCAGCAGAAAGACAGTATCCTACGAGCAGTACTTC
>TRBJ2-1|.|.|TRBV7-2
CASSLVLLSSSYNEQFF
TGTGCCAGCAGCTTAGTACTCCTATCTAGCTCCTACAATGAGCAGTTCTTC
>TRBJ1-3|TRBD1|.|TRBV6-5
CASSYSGARQGVRNTIYF
TGTGCCAGCAGTTACTCGGGGGCCCGCCAGGGGGTTAGAAACACCATATATTTT
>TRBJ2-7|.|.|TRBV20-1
CSARTTYEQYF
TGCAGTGCTAGGACTACCTACGAGCAGTACTTC